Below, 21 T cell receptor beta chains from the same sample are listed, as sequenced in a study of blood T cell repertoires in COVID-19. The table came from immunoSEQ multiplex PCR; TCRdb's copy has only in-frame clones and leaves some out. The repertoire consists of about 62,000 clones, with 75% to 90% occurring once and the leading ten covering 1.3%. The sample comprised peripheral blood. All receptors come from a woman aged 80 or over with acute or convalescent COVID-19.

The CDR3 DNA follows: TGCAGCGTTGGACAGGGGGTCTACGAGCAGTACTTC. Translated, it gives CSVGQGVYEQYF. The chain carries TRBV29-1 and TRBJ2-7, with 9 bases aligning to TRBD1. Per the germline V gene, CDR1 is SQVTM and CDR2 is ANQGSEA. The CDR3 totals 12 residues. Trimming cost V 4 bases and J 3 bases; bases outside gene matches: 1.

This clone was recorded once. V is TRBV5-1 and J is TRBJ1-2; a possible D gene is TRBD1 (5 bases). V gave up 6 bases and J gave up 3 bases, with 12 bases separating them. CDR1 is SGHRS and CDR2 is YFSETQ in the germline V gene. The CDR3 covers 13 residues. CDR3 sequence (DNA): TGCGCCAGCACCTGGGGGGGTGACTATGGCTACACCTTC. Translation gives CASTWGGDYGYTF.

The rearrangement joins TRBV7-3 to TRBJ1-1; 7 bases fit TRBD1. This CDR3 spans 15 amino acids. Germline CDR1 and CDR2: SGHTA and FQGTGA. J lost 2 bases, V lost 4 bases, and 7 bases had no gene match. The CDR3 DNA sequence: TGTGCCAGCAGCTCAATGGAGGGGGCTAACACTGAAGCTTTCTTT. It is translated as CASSSMEGANTEAFF.

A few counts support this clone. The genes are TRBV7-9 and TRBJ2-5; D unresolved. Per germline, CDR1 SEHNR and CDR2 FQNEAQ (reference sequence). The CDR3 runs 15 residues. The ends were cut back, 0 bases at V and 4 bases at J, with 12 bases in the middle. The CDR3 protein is CASSLAPGGLETQYF. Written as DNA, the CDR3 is TGTGCCAGCAGCTTAGCGCCTGGTGGGCTAGAGACCCAGTACTTC. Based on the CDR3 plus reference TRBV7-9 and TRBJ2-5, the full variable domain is DTGVSQNPRHKITKRGQNVTFRCDPISEHNRLYWYRQTLGQGPEFLTYFQNEAQLEKSRLLSDRFSAERPKGSFSTLEIQRTEQGDSAMYLCASSLAPGGLETQYFGPGTRLLVL.

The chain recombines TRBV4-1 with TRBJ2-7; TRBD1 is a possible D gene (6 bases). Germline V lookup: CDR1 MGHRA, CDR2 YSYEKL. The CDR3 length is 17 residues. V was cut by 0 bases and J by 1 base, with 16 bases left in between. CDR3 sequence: CASSQEVGRGFSYEQYF. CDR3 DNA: TGCGCCAGCAGCCAAGAGGTGGGCAGGGGATTTTCCTACGAGCAGTACTTC.

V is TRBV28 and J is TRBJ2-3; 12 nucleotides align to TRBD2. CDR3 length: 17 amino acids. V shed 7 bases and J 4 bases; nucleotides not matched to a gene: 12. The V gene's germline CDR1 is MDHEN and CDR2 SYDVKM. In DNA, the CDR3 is TGTGCCAGCAAACTTTCTCTAGCGGGAGGGGGGGCAGATACGCAGTATTTT. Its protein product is CASKLSLAGGGADTQYF.

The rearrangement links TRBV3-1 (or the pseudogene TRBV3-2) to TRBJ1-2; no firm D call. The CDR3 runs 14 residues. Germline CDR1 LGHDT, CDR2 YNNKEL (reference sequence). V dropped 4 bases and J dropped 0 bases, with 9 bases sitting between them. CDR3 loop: CASSLLSTNYGYTF. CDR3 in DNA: TGTGCCAGCAGCCTATTAAGCACTAACTATGGCTACACCTTC.

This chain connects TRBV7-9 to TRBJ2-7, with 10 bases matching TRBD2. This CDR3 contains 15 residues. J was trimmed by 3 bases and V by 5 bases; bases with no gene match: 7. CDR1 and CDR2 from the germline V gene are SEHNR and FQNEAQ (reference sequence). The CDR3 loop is CASSRLASGSYEQYF. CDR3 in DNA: TGTGCCAGCAGCCGCTTAGCTAGCGGGAGCTACGAGCAGTACTTC.

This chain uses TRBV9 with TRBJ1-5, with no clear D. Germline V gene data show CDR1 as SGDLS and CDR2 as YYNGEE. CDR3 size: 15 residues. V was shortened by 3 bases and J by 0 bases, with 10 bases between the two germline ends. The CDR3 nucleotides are TGTGCCAGCAGCGAAGGCGGAGATAGCAATCAGCCCCAGCATTTT. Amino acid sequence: CASSEGGDSNQPQHF.

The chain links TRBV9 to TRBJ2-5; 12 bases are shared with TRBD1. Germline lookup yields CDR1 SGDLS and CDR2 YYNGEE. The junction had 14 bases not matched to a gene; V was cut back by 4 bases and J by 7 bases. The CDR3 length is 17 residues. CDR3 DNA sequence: TGTGCCAGCAGCCTAGAGTATGGGGACAGGGGGCGACGGACCCAGTACTTC. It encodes CASSLEYGDRGRRTQYF.

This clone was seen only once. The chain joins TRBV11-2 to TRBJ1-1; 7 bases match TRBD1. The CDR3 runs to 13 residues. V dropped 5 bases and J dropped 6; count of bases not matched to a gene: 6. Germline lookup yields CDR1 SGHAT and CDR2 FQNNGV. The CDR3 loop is CASSADRDAEAFF. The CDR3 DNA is TGTGCCAGCAGCGCCGACAGGGACGCTGAAGCTTTCTTT.

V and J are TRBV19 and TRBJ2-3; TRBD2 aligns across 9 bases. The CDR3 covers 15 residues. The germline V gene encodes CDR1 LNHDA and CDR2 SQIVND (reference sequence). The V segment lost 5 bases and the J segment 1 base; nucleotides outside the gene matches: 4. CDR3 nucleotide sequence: TGTGCCAGTAGTCGCGGGAGGGCAGGCACAGATACGCAGTATTTT. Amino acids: CASSRGRAGTDTQYF.

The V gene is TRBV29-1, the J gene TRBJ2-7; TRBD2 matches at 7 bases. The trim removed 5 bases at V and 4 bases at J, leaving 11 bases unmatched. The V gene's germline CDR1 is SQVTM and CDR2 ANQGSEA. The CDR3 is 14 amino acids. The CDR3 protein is CSVFLGGGRYEQYF. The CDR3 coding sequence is TGCAGCGTTTTCCTTGGGGGGGGTCGTTACGAGCAGTACTTC.

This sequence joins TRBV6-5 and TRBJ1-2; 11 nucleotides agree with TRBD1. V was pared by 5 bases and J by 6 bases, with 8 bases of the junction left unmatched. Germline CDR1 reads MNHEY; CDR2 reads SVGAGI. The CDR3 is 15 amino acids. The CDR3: CASSMPDRGPDGYTF. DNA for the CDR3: TGTGCCAGCAGTATGCCGGACAGGGGGCCCGATGGCTACACCTTC.

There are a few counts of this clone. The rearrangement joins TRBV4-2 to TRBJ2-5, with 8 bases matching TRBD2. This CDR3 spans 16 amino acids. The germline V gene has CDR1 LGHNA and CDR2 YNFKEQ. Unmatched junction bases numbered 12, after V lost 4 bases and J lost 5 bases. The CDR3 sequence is CASSPGLASRSETQYF. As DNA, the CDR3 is TGTGCCAGCAGCCCCGGACTAGCCAGTAGAAGTGAGACCCAGTACTTC.

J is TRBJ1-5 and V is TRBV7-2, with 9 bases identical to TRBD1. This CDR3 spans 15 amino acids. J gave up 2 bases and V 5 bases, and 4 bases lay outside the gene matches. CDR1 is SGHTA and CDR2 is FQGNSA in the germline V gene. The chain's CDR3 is CASSIWTGGNQPQHF. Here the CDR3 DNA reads TGTGCCAGCAGCATATGGACAGGGGGCAATCAGCCCCAGCATTTT.

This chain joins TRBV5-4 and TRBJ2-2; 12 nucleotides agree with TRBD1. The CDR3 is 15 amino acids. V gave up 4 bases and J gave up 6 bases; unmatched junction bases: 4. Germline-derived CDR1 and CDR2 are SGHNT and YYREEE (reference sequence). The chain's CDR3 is CASSPGQGASGELFF. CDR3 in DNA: TGTGCCAGCAGCCCGGGACAGGGGGCCTCCGGGGAGCTGTTTTTT.

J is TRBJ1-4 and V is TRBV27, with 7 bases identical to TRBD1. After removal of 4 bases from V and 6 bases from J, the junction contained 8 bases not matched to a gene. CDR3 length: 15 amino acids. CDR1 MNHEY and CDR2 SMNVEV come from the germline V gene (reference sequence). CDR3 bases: TGTGCCAGCAGTTCCCGAGGGACAGCCGATGAAAAACTGTTTTTT. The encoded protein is CASSSRGTADEKLFF.

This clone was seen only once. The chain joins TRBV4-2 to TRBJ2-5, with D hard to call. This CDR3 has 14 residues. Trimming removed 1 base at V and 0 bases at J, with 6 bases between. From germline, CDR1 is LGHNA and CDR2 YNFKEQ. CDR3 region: CASSQGGDQETQYF. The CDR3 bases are TGTGCCAGCAGCCAAGGAGGAGACCAAGAGACCCAGTACTTC.

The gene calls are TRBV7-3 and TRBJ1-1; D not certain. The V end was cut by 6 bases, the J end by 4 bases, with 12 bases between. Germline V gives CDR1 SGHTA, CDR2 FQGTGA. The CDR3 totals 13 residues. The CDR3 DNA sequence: TGTGCCAGCAGTCTAAGGAGGATCACTGAAGCTTTCTTT. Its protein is CASSLRRITEAFF.

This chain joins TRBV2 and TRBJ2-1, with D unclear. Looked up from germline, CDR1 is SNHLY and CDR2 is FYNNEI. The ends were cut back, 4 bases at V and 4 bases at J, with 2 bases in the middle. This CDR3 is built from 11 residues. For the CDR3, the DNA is TGTGCCAGCAGTGTATACAATGAGCAGTTCTTC. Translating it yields CASSVYNEQFF.